This T cell receptor (beta chain) derives from a study of cytomegalovirus exposure and HLA in healthy donors. Study conclusions and caveats: The classifier was said to identify cytomegalovirus status with high specificity and sensitivity.

The CDR3 extends over 12 amino acids. Concerning this clone: Antigen: not known.

Despite likely unrecorded immune exposures, the donors were nominally healthy at the time of sampling. The PCR had 60 Vbeta and 13 Jbeta primers. Sequencing used immunoSEQ multiplex PCR; TCRdb keeps in-frame clones, though not all of them. The repertoire holds around 190,000 clones, with around 78% as singletons. Sequencing was carried out using PBMCs. This sequence joins TRBV21-1 and TRBJ1-5. TRBV21-1 is a listed pseudogene. The origin of this receptor is a woman younger than 45 in good health and CMV-seropositive. The DNA of the CDR3 is TGTGCCAGCAGCGCCCGGAATCAGCCCCAGCATTTT. Translating it yields CASSARNQPQHF.